The 32 T cell receptor beta chains below come from one sample, sequenced in a study of cytomegalovirus exposure and HLA in healthy donors. PCR primers comprised 60 Vbeta and 13 Jbeta primers. Measured with immunoSEQ multiplex PCR; TCRdb has only the in-frame clones, and not every one. This table holds fewer than 150,000 clones, less than 80% found once. Sample: PBMCs. These receptors were taken from a man between 40 and 49 years old in good health and CMV-seropositive.

The gene calls are TRBV16 and TRBJ2-7; TRBD2 aligns across 12 bases. V lost 6 bases, J lost 13 bases, and 16 bases stayed unmatched. The CDR3 extends over 15 amino acids. Germline V gene data show CDR1 as KGHSY and CDR2 as FQNENV. CDR3: CASSVPGTSGLVQYF. Written as DNA, the CDR3 is TGTGCCAGCAGTGTTCCCGGGACTAGCGGGTTGGTACAATACTTC.

This clone was seen just once. The chain links TRBV5-1 to TRBJ1-4; D possibly corresponds to TRBD1 (6 bases). CDR1 SGHRS and CDR2 YFSETQ come from the germline V gene. Trimming shortened V by 0 bases and J by 5 bases, and 23 bases separated the two germline ends. The CDR3 has 19 residues. CDR3 sequence: CASSLVSVQGRTTNEKLFF. In DNA form, the CDR3 reads TGCGCCAGCAGCTTGGTATCGGTTCAGGGGCGAACCACAAATGAAAAACTGTTTTTT.

V usage is TRBV7-6 and J usage is TRBJ2-5; 8 bases fit TRBD2. The DNA end is a closer match to TRBJ2-7, so the J assignment may be wrong. This CDR3 comprises 15 residues. Germline V CDR1 and CDR2: SGHVS, FNYEAQ. The CDR3 DNA is TGTGCCAGCAGCCGTCGGGAGGGCCTATTGTACGAGCAGTACTTC. Translated: CASSRREGLLYEQYF.

The chain couples TRBV9 to TRBJ2-3, with a weak D call TRBD2 (6 bases). CDR3 length: 16 residues. Per germline, CDR1 SGDLS and CDR2 YYNGEE. The V gene lost 1 base and the J gene lost 2 bases, with 14 bases spanning the gap. CDR3 residues: CASSVLVAAITDTQYF. CDR3 DNA: TGTGCCAGCAGCGTACTGGTAGCGGCAATCACAGATACGCAGTATTTT.

The chain employs TRBV5-1 and TRBJ2-5; 8 nucleotides line up with TRBD2. Near its end, the DNA agrees better with TRBJ2-7, so the J call may be wrong. The CDR3 is 15 amino acids. Germline assignment: CDR1 SGHRS and CDR2 YFSETQ. CDR3 residues: CASSLSGSTSYEQYF. CDR3 in DNA: TGCGCCAGCAGCCTCAGCGGGAGCACTTCCTACGAGCAGTACTTC.

The chain links TRBV25-1 to TRBJ1-5, with a possible D match to TRBD1 (5 bases). V gave up 11 bases and J gave up 7 bases, with 18 bases separating them. CDR3 length: 13 amino acids. The V gene's germline CDR1 is MGHDK and CDR2 SYGVNS. CDR3 in amino acids: CAGTQGQGQPQHF. The CDR3 nucleotides are TGTGCCGGCACTCAGGGTCAAGGACAGCCCCAGCATTTT.

This clone was recorded once. This rearrangement joins TRBV6-5 to TRBJ2-7, with 7 nucleotides matching TRBD1. The CDR3 length is 13 residues. Germline V gives CDR1 MNHEY, CDR2 SVGAGI. The J segment lost 5 bases and the V segment lost 10 bases, leaving 11 bases of the junction unmatched. For the CDR3, the DNA is TGTGCCATCGGGACAGAGGGGTCCCACGAGCAGTACTTC. It encodes CAIGTEGSHEQYF.

This chain connects TRBV6-5 to TRBJ1-3; a weak D match, TRBD1 (6 bases). V was shortened by 1 base and J by 0 bases, with 10 bases between the two germline ends. This CDR3 comprises 16 residues. In germline, CDR1 is MNHEY, CDR2 SVGAGI. Here the CDR3 reads CASSYWQGTSGNTIYF. In DNA form, the CDR3 reads TGTGCCAGCAGTTACTGGCAGGGGACCTCTGGAAACACCATATATTTT.

The gene calls are TRBV5-1 and TRBJ2-5; 8 bases are a match to TRBD2. V lost 4 bases and J lost 5; bases outside the gene matches: 10. This CDR3 has 15 residues. CDR1 is SGHRS and CDR2 is YFSETQ in the germline V gene. CDR3 in DNA: TGCGCCAGCAGCCCAGGACTTCCGGGGGGGGAGACCCAGTACTTC. As protein: CASSPGLPGGETQYF.

This rearrangement joins TRBV18 to TRBJ2-5; TRBD2 is a possible D gene (6 bases). CDR3 length equals 14 residues. From germline, CDR1 is KGHSH and CDR2 LQKENI. V lost 2 bases and J lost 0, with 7 bases in between. The CDR3 DNA follows: TGTGCCAGCTCACCATCGGGAGACCAAGAGACCCAGTACTTC. It is translated as CASSPSGDQETQYF.

The rearrangement joins TRBV10-3 to TRBJ1-6; 10 bases agree with TRBD1. Germline V CDR1 and CDR2: ENHRY, SYGVKD. The ends lost 6 bases at V and 5 bases at J; junction bases unmatched: 13. This CDR3 comprises 18 residues. This CDR3 reads CAISPPRQGASDNSPLHF. CDR3 bases: TGTGCCATCAGCCCCCCGAGACAGGGGGCGTCGGATAATTCACCCCTCCACTTT.

In this sample, this clone turned up once. V usage is TRBV11-2 and J usage is TRBJ2-2; D gene ambiguous. The CDR3 has 13 residues. Trimming left V 3 bases short and J 1 base short, with 3 bases between. Germline V lookup: CDR1 SGHAT, CDR2 FQNNGV. The CDR3 DNA sequence: TGTGCCAGCAGCTTTCAGAACACCGGGGAGCTGTTTTTT. This translates into CASSFQNTGELFF.

Concerning this clone: Other DNA sequences from this sample encode an identical CDR3 as well. This chain connects TRBV18 to TRBJ2-7; 9 nucleotides align to TRBD1. The CDR3 contains 13 residues. Per germline, CDR1 KGHSH and CDR2 LQKENI. Trimming cost V 3 bases and J 5 bases; bases outside gene matches: 2. The DNA of the CDR3 is TGTGCCAGCTCACCGCGGACAGGGGACGAGCAGTACTTC. Encoded protein: CASSPRTGDEQYF.

The count of this clone is one. The genes are TRBV19 and TRBJ1-1; TRBD1 aligns across 8 bases. The V and J ends lost 3 bases and 1 base, in that order; junction bases with no gene match: 13. The CDR3 extends over 18 amino acids. Germline CDR1 and CDR2: LNHDA and SQIVND (reference sequence). CDR3 nucleotide sequence: TGTGCCAGTAGTATGGGTCGGCAGGGGGCGACCCCGAACACTGAAGCTTTCTTT. It is translated as CASSMGRQGATPNTEAFF.

The V gene is TRBV5-6, the J gene TRBJ2-5; TRBD1 is a possible D gene (6 bases). Germline CDR1 SGHDT, CDR2 YYEEEE. The CDR3 sequence is 14 residues long. Trimming removed 2 bases at V and 5 bases at J, with 13 bases between. CDR3 protein: CASSLRQVRETQYF. The CDR3, as DNA: TGTGCCAGCAGCTTACGACAGGTCCGCGAGACCCAGTACTTC.

V and J are TRBV7-2 and TRBJ2-7; TRBD1 matches 11 bases. Germline CDR1 reads SGHTA; CDR2 reads FQGNSA. This CDR3 comprises 15 residues. J was trimmed by 4 bases and V by 5 bases; bases with no gene match: 7. The CDR3 loop reads CASSPGTGGGYEQYF. CDR3 in DNA: TGTGCCAGCAGCCCAGGGACAGGGGGGGGATACGAGCAGTACTTC.

CDR3 nucleotide sequence: TGTGCCAGCAGCTCCGGGACAGGAAGCTCTGGGGCCAACGTCCTGACTTTC. It yields the protein CASSSGTGSSGANVLTF. This sequence joins TRBV7-8 and TRBJ2-6, with TRBD1 identical over 8 bases. The ends lost 4 bases at V and 0 bases at J; junction bases unmatched: 5. CDR3 length: 17 amino acids. CDR1 is SGHVS, CDR2 FQNEAQ, per germline.

Of note for this clone: A read error may account for a junction end that differs from germline. This rearrangement joins TRBV14 to TRBJ2-7; 8 bases are shared with TRBD1. This CDR3 region has 17 residues. Per germline, CDR1 SGHDN and CDR2 FVKESK. The CDR3 protein is CASSQEEVGQGSHEQYF. Here the CDR3 DNA reads TGTGCCAGCAGCCAAGAAGAGGTAGGACAGGGCTCCCACGAGCAGTACTTC.

This clone has just one count. This chain links TRBV6-1 with TRBJ2-7; 9 nucleotides line up with TRBD2. Germline CDR1 and CDR2: MNHNS and SASEGT. The CDR3 is 15 amino acids. V dropped 7 bases and J dropped 1; count of bases not matched to a gene: 8. CDR3 DNA: TGTGCCAGCACTGGCGGGAGGGCCGGATCCTACGAGCAGTACTTC. Its protein is CASTGGRAGSYEQYF.

The chain is built from TRBV7-2 and TRBJ1-6; D not certain. The CDR3 spans 13 residues. Germline loops: CDR1 SGHTA, CDR2 FQGNSA. Trimming left V 1 base short and J 7 bases short, with 5 bases between. CDR3 sequence reads: CASSLDYNSPLHF. In DNA form, the CDR3 reads TGTGCCAGCAGCTTAGACTACAATTCACCCCTCCACTTT.

A note on this clone: At one boundary the junction diverges from the germline segment, which might be a read error. The V and J genes are TRBV7-2 and TRBJ2-3; 10 bases agree with TRBD2. Per germline, CDR1 SGHTA and CDR2 FQGNSA. This CDR3 is 15 amino acids long. The CDR3 DNA sequence: TGTGCCAGCACCTTAGCGGGAGGAAGCACAGATACGCAGTATTTT. Residues: CASTLAGGSTDTQYF.

The chain links TRBV7-8 to TRBJ1-5; 7 bases are a match to TRBD1. The CDR3 covers 17 residues. The junction had 10 bases not matched to a gene; V was cut back by 5 bases and J by 0 bases. CDR1 SGHVS and CDR2 FQNEAQ come from the germline V gene. DNA for the CDR3: TGTGCCAGCAGCCCCGGGACAGCAGGAGATAGCAATCAGCCCCAGCATTTT. Encoded protein: CASSPGTAGDSNQPQHF.

This sequence joins TRBV5-6 and TRBJ2-7, with D possibly TRBD1 on 6 matching bases. CDR1 is SGHDT and CDR2 is YYEEEE in the germline V gene. The CDR3 covers 15 residues. Trimming pared 1 base from V and 3 bases from J, leaving 14 bases between. As DNA, the CDR3 is TGTGCCAGCAGCTTGCGCAGGGACACTCTCTACGAGCAGTACTTC. It yields the protein CASSLRRDTLYEQYF.

Regarding this clone: Because the CDR3 is missing its conserved closing phenylalanine or tryptophan, this is likely a read error. V is TRBV15 and J is TRBJ2-7, with D maybe TRBD1 (5 bases). This CDR3 spans 16 amino acids. Per the germline V gene, CDR1 is LNHNV and CDR2 is YYDKDF (reference sequence). V lost 5 bases to trimming and J lost 1 base, with 18 bases between them. CDR3 sequence (DNA): TGTGCCACCAGCGGTACCTTACAGGAGCCTTCCTACGAGCAGTACCTC. It yields the protein CATSGTLQEPSYEQYL.

The chain employs TRBV30 and TRBJ2-1, with 10 bases aligning to TRBD2. Unmatched junction bases numbered 1, after V lost 1 base and J lost 4 bases. The CDR3 is 14 amino acids. Germline lookup yields CDR1 GTSNPN and CDR2 SVGIG (reference sequence). CDR3 coding DNA: TGTGCCTGGAGTGGGGGACTAGCGTACAATGAGCAGTTCTTC. As protein: CAWSGGLAYNEQFF.

This clone was recorded once. The chain is built from TRBV6-5 and TRBJ1-1; no firm D call. With 0 bases removed from V and 0 bases from J, the gap between germline ends came to 8 bases. The length of the CDR3 is 15 residues. CDR1 is MNHEY and CDR2 is SVGAGI in the germline V gene. The CDR3 coding sequence is TGTGCCAGCAGTTACTCGCGTTTAATGAACACTGAAGCTTTCTTT. Amino acids: CASSYSRLMNTEAFF.

This clone was seen a few times. The chain is built from TRBV2 and TRBJ2-5; 10 nucleotides agree with TRBD1. The germline V gene encodes CDR1 SNHLY and CDR2 FYNNEI. CDR3 size: 15 residues. Trimming at V came to 6 bases and at J to 1 base, leaving 5 bases not matched to a gene. CDR3 sequence reads: CASSDRGQGQETQYF. CDR3 in DNA: TGTGCCAGCAGCGACAGGGGGCAGGGCCAAGAGACCCAGTACTTC.

The chain's CDR3 is CASSTESRGKSVNYGYTF. CDR3 coding DNA: TGTGCCAGCAGTACAGAGTCCCGGGGAAAATCCGTTAACTATGGCTACACCTTC. This rearrangement joins TRBV25-1 to TRBJ1-2, with unresolved D. V lost 5 bases to trimming and J lost 1 base, with 23 bases between them. Germline lookup yields CDR1 MGHDK and CDR2 SYGVNS. The CDR3 spans 18 residues.

The chain employs TRBV5-5 and TRBJ2-1; D remains unclear. The CDR3 covers 13 residues. Germline CDR1 SGHKS, CDR2 YYEKEE (reference sequence). V was trimmed by 6 bases and J by 6 bases, leaving 13 bases between them. The CDR3 sequence: CASTLMGRNEQFF. CDR3 in DNA: TGTGCCAGCACCCTAATGGGCCGCAATGAGCAGTTCTTC.

The V call is TRBV18, the J call TRBJ1-1, with D unclear. Germline V CDR1 and CDR2: KGHSH, LQKENI. The germline V and J ends were trimmed by 8 bases and 0 bases, with 10 bases remaining between them. The CDR3 totals 13 residues. The CDR3 loop reads CASTRALNTEAFF. Written as DNA, the CDR3 is TGTGCCAGCACCCGAGCGTTGAACACTGAAGCTTTCTTT.

The J gene is TRBJ2-7, the V gene TRBV4-2; D not certain. The germline V gene has CDR1 LGHNA and CDR2 YNFKEQ. V was cut by 0 bases and J by 3 bases, with 6 bases left in between. This CDR3 has 13 amino acids. The CDR3 here is CASSQDEVYEQYF. The CDR3, as DNA: TGTGCCAGCAGCCAAGATGAGGTCTACGAGCAGTACTTC.

This clone was counted a few times. This chain connects TRBV25-1 to TRBJ1-2; D is unclear. Trimming took 4 bases from V and 0 from J, leaving 6 bases between them. This CDR3 spans 13 amino acids. Germline V lookup: CDR1 MGHDK, CDR2 SYGVNS. Here the CDR3 reads CASSASANYGYTF. The CDR3, as DNA: TGTGCCAGCAGTGCCAGTGCTAACTATGGCTACACCTTC.